In this sample, the clone carrying this TCR beta chain turned up many times. What it binds is not known. Attachment of unique molecular identifiers to individual cDNA molecules was performed. Using its own MiXCR run on the 5' RACE reads, TCRdb lists one record per CDR3 protein. The data contain approximately 28,000 distinct CDR3 sequences, around 6% of them singletons. The data are from a study of early T cells in non-severe SARS-CoV-2 infection. Notes on the study in general: The VDJdb matching leaned toward anti-spike CD8 responses and overlooked private and CD4 specificities.

V was trimmed by 6 bases and J by 4 bases, leaving 10 bases between them. From germline, CDR1 is SNHLY and CDR2 FYNNEI. The length of the CDR3 is 13 residues. This rearrangement joins TRBV2 to TRBJ1-5, with D unclear. The sample was whole blood, taken at baseline. The source of this sequence is an adult who was a healthcare worker with PCR-confirmed SARS-CoV-2 infection or an uninfected control (not recorded which). The CDR3 loop is CASSPFENQPQHF. The CDR3 DNA reads TGTGCCAGCAGCCCATTTGAGAATCAGCCCCAGCATTTT.